There are a few counts of the clone carrying this T cell receptor (beta chain). This record belongs to a study of blood T cells in healthy people across ages. V was cut by 6 bases and J by 5 bases, with 16 bases left in between. CDR3 size: 14 residues. Looked up from germline, CDR1 is MNHEY and CDR2 is SMNVEV (reference sequence). A J-beta primer mix and a sample-barcoded 5' primer were used in a second PCR of roughly 6 to 12 cycles. MiXCR, run by TCRdb on the 5' RACE reads, gives a single entry per CDR3 protein. Found here are over 1.5 million distinct CDR3 sequences, roughly 52% of them singletons; the top ten hold roughly 2.1%.

The chain couples TRBV27 to TRBJ1-2; weak D call: TRBD1 (6 bases). The sequence derives from a woman aged 40 to 50 in good health. Sequenced sample: blood. As DNA, the CDR3 is TGTGCCAGCAGACAAAGTGACAGGTATTATGGCTACACCTTC. Its translation: CASRQSDRYYGYTF.